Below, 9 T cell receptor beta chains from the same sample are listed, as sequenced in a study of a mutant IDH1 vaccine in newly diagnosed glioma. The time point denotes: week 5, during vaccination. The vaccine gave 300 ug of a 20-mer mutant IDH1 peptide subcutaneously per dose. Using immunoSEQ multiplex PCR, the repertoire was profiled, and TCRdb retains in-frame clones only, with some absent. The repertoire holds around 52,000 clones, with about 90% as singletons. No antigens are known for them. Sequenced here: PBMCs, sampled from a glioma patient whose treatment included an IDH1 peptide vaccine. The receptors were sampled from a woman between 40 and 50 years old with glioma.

The CDR3 sequence is CSVGRGPNEKLFF. The CDR3 nucleotides are TGCAGCGTCGGCAGGGGACCGAATGAAAAACTGTTTTTT. The rearrangement uses TRBV29-1 and TRBJ1-4; D may be TRBD1 (6 bases). The CDR3 consists of 13 residues. CDR1 SQVTM and CDR2 ANQGSEA come from the germline V gene. Trimming pared 6 bases from V and 5 bases from J, leaving 13 bases between.

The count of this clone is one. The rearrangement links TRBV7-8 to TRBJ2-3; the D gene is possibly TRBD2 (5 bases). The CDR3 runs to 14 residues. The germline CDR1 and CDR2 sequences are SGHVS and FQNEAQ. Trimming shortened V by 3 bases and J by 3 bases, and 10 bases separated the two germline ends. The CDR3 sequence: CASSLMRATDTQYF. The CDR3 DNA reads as TGTGCCAGCAGCTTGATGCGGGCTACAGATACGCAGTATTTT.

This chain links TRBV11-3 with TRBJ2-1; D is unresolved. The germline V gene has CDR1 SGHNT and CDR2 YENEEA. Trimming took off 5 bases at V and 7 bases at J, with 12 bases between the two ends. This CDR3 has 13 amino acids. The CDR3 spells CASSHRQYNEQFF. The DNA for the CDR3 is TGTGCCAGCAGCCACCGCCAGTATAATGAGCAGTTCTTC.

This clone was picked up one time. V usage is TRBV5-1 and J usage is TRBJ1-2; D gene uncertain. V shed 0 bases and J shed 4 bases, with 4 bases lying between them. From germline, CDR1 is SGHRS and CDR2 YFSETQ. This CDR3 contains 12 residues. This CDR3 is CASSLDSYGYTF. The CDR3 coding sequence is TGCGCCAGCAGCTTGGACAGCTATGGCTACACCTTC.

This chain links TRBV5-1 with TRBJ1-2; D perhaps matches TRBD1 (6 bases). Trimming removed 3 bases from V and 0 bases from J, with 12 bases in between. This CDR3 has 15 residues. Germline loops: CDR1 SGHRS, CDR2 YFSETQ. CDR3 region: CASSSSGTTNYGYTF. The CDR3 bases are TGCGCCAGCAGCTCCTCCGGGACAACTAACTATGGCTACACCTTC.

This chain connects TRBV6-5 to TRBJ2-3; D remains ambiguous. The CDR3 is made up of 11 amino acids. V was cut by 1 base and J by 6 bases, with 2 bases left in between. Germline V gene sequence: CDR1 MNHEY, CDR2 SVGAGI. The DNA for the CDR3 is TGTGCCAGCAGTTACTTTGATACGCAGTATTTT. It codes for CASSYFDTQYF.

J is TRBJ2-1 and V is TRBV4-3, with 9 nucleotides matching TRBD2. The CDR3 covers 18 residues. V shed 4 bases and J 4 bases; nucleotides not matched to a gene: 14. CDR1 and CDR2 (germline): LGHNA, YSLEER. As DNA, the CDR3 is TGCGCCAGCAGCCGGGACTGGCGGGGGGGCGAAAGTTACAATGAGCAGTTCTTC. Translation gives CASSRDWRGGESYNEQFF.

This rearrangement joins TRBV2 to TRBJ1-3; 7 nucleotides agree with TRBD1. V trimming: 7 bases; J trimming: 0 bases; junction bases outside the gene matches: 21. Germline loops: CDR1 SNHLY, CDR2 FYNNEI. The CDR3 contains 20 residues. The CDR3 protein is CASTYTWVLDRNYSGNTIYF. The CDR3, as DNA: TGTGCCAGCACCTACACCTGGGTTCTGGACAGGAATTACTCTGGAAACACCATATATTTT.

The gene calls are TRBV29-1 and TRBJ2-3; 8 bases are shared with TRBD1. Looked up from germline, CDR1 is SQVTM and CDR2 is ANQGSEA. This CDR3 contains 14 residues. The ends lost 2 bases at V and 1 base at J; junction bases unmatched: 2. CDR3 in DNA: TGCAGCGTTGAACAGGGGGCGGGCACAGATACGCAGTATTTT. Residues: CSVEQGAGTDTQYF.